This TCR beta chain was identified during a study of shared clonotypes between healthy human individuals (TCRdb year 2020). General notes on the study: The cohort comprised a couple of women and a few men aged 18 to 49 years. For each donor, CD4 naive and CD4 memory were each run on three plates, CD8 naive on two plates, and CD8 memory on one plate. To estimate repertoire size and how much clonotypes are shared between individuals, the study performed deep sequencing of blood TCR repertoires from a handful of healthy adults. To increase sequencing depth and limit assay-specific biases, different laboratories used diverse techniques to prepare libraries and sequence TCR repertoires. Each donor's leukapheresis produced roughly between roughly 0.85 and 9 billion PBMCs. Study-level results and caveats: Compared with non-shared clonotypes, the clonotypes found in all four sorted-subset donors had higher generation probabilities. Incomplete sequencing was indicated by rarefaction of sorted-subset datasets, despite the large sequencing depth. Across a few donors, roughly 5.4% of naive CD4, approximately 3.6% of naive CD8, about 2% of memory CD4, and under 0.45% of memory CD8 clonotypes were shared. Estimated clonotype richness was generally larger for naive than for memory subsets. Sampling was limited to blood, and TCR repertoires in tissue likely differ from TCR repertoires in blood. Because the study included a small number of donors, the genetic and exposure-history diversity represented was limited. Pairwise subsampling indicated that sequencing depth was expected to affect the degree of clonotype sharing among donors.

Using the deep immunoSEQ assay, multiplex PCR amplified TCR CDR3 regions from genomic DNA. For each cell subset, the extracted genomic DNA was distributed evenly across all wells of several immunoSEQ 96-well plates, and each plate served as one replicate. For sorted subsets, roughly 0.2 ug genomic DNA, equal to about 30,000 T cell genomes, was loaded into each replicate PCR. Purified libraries were measured with a Qubit 3.0 fluorometer, size-checked on a Bioanalyzer 2100, and measured again with the KAPA Library Quantification kit. Each immunoSEQ 96-well plate was sequenced on its own single-read 150-cycle Illumina NextSeq 550 flow cell. Turning to the authors' computational methods: The immunoSEQ output contained only junctional sequences without quality scores, so filtering could not match that applied to full-length reads. Sequences were annotated with PyIR, a Python wrapper for IgBLAST v1.9, using IMGT germline references to assign V/J genes and CDR3. Any read was removed if the V/J assignment was weak (E-value above 1e-6), the CDR3 was missing, or the read contained stop codons, out-of-frame junctions, or ambiguous translated residues. V3J clonotypes were defined as sequences sharing an identical inferred V gene, J gene, and CDR3 amino acid sequence. The percentage overlap between two repertoires was calculated by dividing the number of shared unique clonotypes by the size of the smaller repertoire. Three approaches were used to assess repertoire richness: RTK rarefaction, the Chao1 estimator, and Recon v2.1 estimates of unobserved clonotypes. Generation probabilities for all TCRbeta clonotypes obtained by the gDNA method from several donors were computed using OLGA. TCRdb obtained this table from immuneACCESS and retained in-frame rearrangements with V and J assigned. These tables miss some clones; where compared with another copy, unresolved V genes account for less than half of the shortfall, and the remainder is unexplained. Clonal size and the V and J genes are those of that table, whereas D and trimming came from the DNA. This sample lists some 2.1 million clones; 90% to 95% were detected once. 0.1% to 0.15% of the sample rests with the top ten.

This clone was counted only a few times. Which antigen it targets is not known. Base qualities were left out, and no much larger clone turns up one base away. The donors were healthy, HIV-negative adults who had no recently reported acute infections or vaccinations. All donors were Caucasian adults living in Nashville, Tennessee, USA. Magnetic negative selection was used to enrich CD4+ T cells, after which naive cells were positively selected on CD45RA and the negative fraction became the memory subset. After blood collection by leukapheresis, PBMCs were isolated using Ficoll-Histopaque density gradient centrifugation and then cryopreserved in the vapor phase of liquid nitrogen. Analytical flow cytometry was used to check the purity and quantity of every magnetically sorted T cell population. Genomic DNA was isolated from every sorted fraction and measured by UV absorbance on a Nanodrop 2000c. From the germline V gene, CDR1 is SGHTS and CDR2 is YDEGEE. The CDR3 goes from the cysteine to the phenylalanine over 12 residues. Here the CDR3 DNA is all that survives: 36 bases in frame from base 1. Trimming removed 4 bases from V and 4 bases from J, leaving 7 bases between the germline ends.

The specimen sequenced was naive CD4+ T cells sorted from blood. The cell subset or site label on this specimen signifies: CD45RA+ positively selected. The receptor chain draws on TRBV5-8 and TRBJ2-3; the D segment could be TRBD2, given 6 matching bases. This TCR derives from a man aged 18 to 29 in good health. The CDR3 protein sequence reads: CASSRRADTQYF. Here is the DNA: TGTGCCAGCAGCCGGAGGGCAGATACGCAGTATTTT.